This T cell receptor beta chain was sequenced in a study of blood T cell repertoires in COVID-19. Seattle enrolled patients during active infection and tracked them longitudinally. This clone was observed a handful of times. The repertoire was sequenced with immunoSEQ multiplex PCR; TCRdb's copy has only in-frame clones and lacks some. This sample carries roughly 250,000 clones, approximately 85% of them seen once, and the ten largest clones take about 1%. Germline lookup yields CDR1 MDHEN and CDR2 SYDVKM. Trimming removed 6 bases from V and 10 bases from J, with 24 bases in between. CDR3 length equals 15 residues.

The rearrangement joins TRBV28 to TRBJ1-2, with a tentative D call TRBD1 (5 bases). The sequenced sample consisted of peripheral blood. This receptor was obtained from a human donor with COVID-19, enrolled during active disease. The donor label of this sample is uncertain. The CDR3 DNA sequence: TGTGCCAGCAGCTCCCGCGGGACGGAGATGATTCCCTACACCTTC. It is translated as CASSSRGTEMIPYTF.